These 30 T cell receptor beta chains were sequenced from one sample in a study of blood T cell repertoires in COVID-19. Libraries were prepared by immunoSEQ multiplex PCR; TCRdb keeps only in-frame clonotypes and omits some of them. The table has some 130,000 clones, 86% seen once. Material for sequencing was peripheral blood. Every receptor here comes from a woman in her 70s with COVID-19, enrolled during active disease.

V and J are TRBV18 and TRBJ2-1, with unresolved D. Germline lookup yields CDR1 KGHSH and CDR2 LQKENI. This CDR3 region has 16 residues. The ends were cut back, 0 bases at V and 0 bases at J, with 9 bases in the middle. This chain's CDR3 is CASSPPVYSSYNEQFF. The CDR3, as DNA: TGTGCCAGCTCACCACCCGTATATAGCTCCTACAATGAGCAGTTCTTC.

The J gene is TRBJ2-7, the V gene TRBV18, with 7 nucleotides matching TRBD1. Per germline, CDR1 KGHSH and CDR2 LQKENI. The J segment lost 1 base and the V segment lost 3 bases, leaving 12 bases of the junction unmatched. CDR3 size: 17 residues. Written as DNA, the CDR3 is TGTGCCAGCTCACCGGTTTTGGGCCGACAGGGATCCTACGAGCAGTACTTC. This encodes CASSPVLGRQGSYEQYF.

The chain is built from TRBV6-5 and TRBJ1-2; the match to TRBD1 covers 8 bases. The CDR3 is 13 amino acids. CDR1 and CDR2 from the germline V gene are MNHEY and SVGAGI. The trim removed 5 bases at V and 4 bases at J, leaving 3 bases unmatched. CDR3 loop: CASSTGQGYGYTF. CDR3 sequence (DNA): TGTGCCAGCAGTACCGGACAGGGCTATGGCTACACCTTC.

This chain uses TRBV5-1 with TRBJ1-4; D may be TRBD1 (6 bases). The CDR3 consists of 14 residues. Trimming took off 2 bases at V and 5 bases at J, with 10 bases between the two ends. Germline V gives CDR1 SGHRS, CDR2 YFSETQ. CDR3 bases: TGCGCCAGCAGCTTCTCGGACAGAAATGAAAAACTGTTTTTT. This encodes CASSFSDRNEKLFF.

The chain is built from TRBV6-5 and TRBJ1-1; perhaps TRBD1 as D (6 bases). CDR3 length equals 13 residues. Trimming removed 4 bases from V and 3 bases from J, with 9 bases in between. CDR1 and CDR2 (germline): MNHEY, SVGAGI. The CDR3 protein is CASSLGADTEAFF. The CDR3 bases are TGTGCCAGCAGTTTGGGGGCGGACACTGAAGCTTTCTTT.

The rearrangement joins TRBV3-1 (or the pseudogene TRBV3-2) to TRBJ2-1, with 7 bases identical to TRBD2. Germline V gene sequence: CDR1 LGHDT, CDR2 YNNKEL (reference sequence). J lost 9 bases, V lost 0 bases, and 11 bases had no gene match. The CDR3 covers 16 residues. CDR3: CASSQEGGLGGSEQFF. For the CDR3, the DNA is TGTGCCAGCAGCCAAGAAGGAGGGTTGGGAGGGAGTGAGCAGTTCTTC.

The CDR3 sequence is CASSLAGFGGYTF. The CDR3 DNA is TGTGCCAGCAGCTTAGCGGGCTTTGGCGGCTACACCTTC. V is TRBV7-2 and J is TRBJ1-2; D gene uncertain. The CDR3 runs to 13 residues. In germline, CDR1 is SGHTA, CDR2 FQGNSA. V lost 0 bases to trimming and J lost 8 bases, with 10 bases between them.

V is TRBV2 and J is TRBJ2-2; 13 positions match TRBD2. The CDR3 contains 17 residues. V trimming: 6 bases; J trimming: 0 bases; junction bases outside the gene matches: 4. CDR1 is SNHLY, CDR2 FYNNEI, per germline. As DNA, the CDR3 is TGTGCCAGCAGCGGGACTAGCGGGGAATCGAACACCGGGGAGCTGTTTTTT. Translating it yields CASSGTSGESNTGELFF.

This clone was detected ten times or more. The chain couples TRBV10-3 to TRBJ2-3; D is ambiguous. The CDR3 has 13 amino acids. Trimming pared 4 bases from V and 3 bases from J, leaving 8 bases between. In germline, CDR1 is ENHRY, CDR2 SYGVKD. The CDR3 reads CAISGLNTDTQYF. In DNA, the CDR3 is TGTGCCATCAGTGGACTGAATACAGATACGCAGTATTTT.

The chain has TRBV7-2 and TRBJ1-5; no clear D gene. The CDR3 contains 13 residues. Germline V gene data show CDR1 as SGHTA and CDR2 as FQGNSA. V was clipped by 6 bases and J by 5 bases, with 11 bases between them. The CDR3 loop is CASRLNRDQPQHF. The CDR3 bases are TGTGCCAGCAGACTGAACAGAGATCAGCCCCAGCATTTT.

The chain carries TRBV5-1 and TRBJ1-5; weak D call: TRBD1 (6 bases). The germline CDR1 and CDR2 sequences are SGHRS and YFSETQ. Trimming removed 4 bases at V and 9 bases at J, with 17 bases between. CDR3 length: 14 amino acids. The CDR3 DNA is TGCGCCAGCAGCCTTGACAGGCCAGAGGGGCCCCAGCATTTT. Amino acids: CASSLDRPEGPQHF.

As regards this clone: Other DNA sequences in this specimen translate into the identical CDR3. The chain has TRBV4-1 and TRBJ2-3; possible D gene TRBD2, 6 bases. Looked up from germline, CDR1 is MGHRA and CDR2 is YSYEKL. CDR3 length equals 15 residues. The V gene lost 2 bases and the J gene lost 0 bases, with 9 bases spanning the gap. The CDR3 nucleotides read TGCGCCAGCAGCCAACTGGGACTCAGCACAGATACGCAGTATTTT. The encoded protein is CASSQLGLSTDTQYF.

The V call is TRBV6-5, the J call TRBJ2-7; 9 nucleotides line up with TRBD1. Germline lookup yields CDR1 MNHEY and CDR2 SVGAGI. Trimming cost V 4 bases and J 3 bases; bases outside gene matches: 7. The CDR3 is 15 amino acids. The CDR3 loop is CASSLTGGDLYEQYF. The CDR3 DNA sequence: TGTGCCAGCAGTTTGACAGGGGGAGACCTCTACGAGCAGTACTTC.

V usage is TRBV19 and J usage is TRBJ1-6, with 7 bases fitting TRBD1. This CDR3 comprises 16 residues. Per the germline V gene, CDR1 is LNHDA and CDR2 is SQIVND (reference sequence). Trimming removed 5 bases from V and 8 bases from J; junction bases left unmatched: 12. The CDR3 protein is CASSWIVGDRDSPLHF. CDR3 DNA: TGTGCCAGTAGTTGGATTGTGGGGGACAGAGATTCACCCCTCCACTTT.

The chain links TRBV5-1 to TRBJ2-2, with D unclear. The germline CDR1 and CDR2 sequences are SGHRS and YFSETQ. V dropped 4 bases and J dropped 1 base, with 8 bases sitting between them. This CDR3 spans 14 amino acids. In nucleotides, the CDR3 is TGCGCCAGCAGCGTGTCAGGGAACACCGGGGAGCTGTTTTTT. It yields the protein CASSVSGNTGELFF.

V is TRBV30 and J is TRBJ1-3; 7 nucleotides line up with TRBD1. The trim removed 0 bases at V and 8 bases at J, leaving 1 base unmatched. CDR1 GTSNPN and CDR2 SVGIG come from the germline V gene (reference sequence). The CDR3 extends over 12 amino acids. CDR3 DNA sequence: TGTGCCTGGAGTGTCCAGGGGGACACCATATATTTT. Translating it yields CAWSVQGDTIYF.

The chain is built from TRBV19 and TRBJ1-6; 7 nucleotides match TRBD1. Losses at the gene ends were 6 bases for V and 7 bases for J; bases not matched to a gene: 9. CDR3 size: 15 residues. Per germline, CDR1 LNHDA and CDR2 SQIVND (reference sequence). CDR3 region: CASRKNDRANSPLHF. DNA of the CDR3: TGTGCCAGTAGGAAAAATGACAGGGCCAATTCACCCCTCCACTTT. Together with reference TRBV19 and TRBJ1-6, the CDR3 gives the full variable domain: DGGITQSPKYLFRKEGQNVTLSCEQNLNHDAMYWYRQDPGQGLRLIYYSQIVNDFQKGDIAEGYSVSREKKESFPLTVTSAQKNPTAFYLCASRKNDRANSPLHFGNGTRLTVT.

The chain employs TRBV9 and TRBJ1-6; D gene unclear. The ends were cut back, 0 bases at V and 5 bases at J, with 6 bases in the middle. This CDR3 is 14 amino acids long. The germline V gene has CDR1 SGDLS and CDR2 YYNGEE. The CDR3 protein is CASSVERDNSPLHF. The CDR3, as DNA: TGTGCCAGCAGCGTAGAACGGGATAATTCACCCCTCCACTTT.

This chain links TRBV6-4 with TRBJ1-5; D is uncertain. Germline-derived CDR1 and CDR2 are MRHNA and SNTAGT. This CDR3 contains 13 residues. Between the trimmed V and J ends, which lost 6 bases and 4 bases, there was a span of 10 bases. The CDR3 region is CASSEQANQPQHF. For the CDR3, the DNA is TGTGCCAGCAGCGAGCAAGCAAATCAGCCCCAGCATTTT.

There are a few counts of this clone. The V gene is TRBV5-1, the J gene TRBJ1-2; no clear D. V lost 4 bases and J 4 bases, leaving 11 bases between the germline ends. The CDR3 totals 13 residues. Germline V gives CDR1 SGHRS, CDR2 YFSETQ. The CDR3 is CASSTGERYGYTF. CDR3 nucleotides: TGCGCCAGCAGCACCGGAGAGCGCTATGGCTACACCTTC. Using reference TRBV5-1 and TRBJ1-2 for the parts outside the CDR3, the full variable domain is KAGVTQTPRYLIKTRGQQVTLSCSPISGHRSVSWYQQTPGQGLQFLFEYFSETQRNKGNFPGRFSGRQFSNSRSEMNVSTLELGDSALYLCASSTGERYGYTFGSGTRLTVV.

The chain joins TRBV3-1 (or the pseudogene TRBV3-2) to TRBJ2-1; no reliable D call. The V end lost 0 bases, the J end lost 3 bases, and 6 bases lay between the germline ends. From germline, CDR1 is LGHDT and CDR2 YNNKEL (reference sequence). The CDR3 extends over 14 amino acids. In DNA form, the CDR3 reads TGTGCCAGCAGCCAAGATACGGTCTACAATGAGCAGTTCTTC. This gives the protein CASSQDTVYNEQFF.

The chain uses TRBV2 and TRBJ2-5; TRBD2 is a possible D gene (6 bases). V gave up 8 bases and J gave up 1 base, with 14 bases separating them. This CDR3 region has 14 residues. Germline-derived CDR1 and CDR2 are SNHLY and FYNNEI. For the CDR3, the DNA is TGTGCCAGCCCATGGAGGGGCGGCCAAGAGACCCAGTACTTC. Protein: CASPWRGGQETQYF.

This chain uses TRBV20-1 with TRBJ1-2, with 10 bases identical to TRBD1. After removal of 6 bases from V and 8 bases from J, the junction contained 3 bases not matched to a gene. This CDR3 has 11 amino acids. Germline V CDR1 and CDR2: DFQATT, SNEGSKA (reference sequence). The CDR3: CSATGGDGYTF. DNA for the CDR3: TGCAGTGCGACAGGGGGCGACGGCTACACCTTC.

For the CDR3, the DNA is TGTGCCACCAGCAGAGATTTGCTCAAAAGACAGGGGAGACAGCCCCAGCATTTT. The encoded protein is CATSRDLLKRQGRQPQHF. The rearrangement uses TRBV15 and TRBJ1-5; 8 nucleotides agree with TRBD1. Per germline, CDR1 LNHNV and CDR2 YYDKDF (reference sequence). The CDR3 covers 18 residues. The junction had 14 bases not matched to a gene; V was cut back by 0 bases and J by 7 bases.

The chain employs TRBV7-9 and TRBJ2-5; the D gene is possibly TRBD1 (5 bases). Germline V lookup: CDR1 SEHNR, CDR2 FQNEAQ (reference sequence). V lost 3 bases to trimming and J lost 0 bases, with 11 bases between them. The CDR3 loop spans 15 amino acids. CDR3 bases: TGTGCCAGCAGCTTTCCGACAGTGTACCAAGAGACCCAGTACTTC. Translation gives CASSFPTVYQETQYF.

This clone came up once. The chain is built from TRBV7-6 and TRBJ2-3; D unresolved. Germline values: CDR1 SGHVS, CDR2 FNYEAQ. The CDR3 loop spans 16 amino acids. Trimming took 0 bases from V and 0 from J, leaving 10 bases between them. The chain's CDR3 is CASSLAGELSTDTQYF. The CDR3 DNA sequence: TGTGCCAGCAGCTTAGCCGGTGAACTTAGCACAGATACGCAGTATTTT.

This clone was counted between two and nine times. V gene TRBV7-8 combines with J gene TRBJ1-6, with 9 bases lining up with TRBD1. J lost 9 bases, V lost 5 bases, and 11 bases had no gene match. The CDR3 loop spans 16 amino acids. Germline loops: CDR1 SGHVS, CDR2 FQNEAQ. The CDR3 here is CASSQSWTGVASPLHF. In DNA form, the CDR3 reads TGTGCCAGCAGCCAGTCCTGGACAGGGGTGGCTTCACCCCTCCACTTT.

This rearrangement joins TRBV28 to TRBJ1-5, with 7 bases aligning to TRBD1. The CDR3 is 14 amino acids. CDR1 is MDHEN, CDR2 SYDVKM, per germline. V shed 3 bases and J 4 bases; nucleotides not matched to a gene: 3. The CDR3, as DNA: TGTGCCAGCAGTTTCACAGGGGTAAATCAGCCCCAGCATTTT. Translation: CASSFTGVNQPQHF.

The CDR3 nucleotides are TGTGCCAGCAGCCAAGTCAGCGGTTACACAGATACGCAGTATTTT. Translating it yields CASSQVSGYTDTQYF. V gene TRBV3-1 (or the pseudogene TRBV3-2) combines with J gene TRBJ2-3; TRBD2 is a possible D gene (5 bases). The germline CDR1 and CDR2 sequences are LGHDT and YNNKEL (reference sequence). The V and J ends lost 1 base and 2 bases respectively, with 10 bases between them. This CDR3 is 15 amino acids long.

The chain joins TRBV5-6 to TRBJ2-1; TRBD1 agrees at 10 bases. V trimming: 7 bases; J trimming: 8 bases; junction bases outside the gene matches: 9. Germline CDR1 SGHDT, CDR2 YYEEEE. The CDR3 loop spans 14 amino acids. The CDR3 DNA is TGTGCCAGCTCCACCGGGACAGGGGTATATGAGCAGTTCTTC. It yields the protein CASSTGTGVYEQFF. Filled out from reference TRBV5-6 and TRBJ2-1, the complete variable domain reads DAGVTQSPTHLIKTRGQQVTLRCSPKSGHDTVSWYQQALGQGPQFIFQYYEEEERQRGNFPDRFSGHQFPNYSSELNVNALLLGDSALYLCASSTGTGVYEQFFGPGTRLTVL.